This T cell receptor (beta chain) emerged from a study of blood T cell repertoires in COVID-19 (dated by TCRdb to between 2020 and 2021). Concerning the study at large: Collaborator samples came from the United States, Italy and Spain and covered acute and convalescent phases of COVID-19. The prospective study material was composed of cDNA or gDNA derived from T cells, B-cell-depleted T cells, or PBMCs. Deeply sampled blood TCRbeta repertoires from subjects exposed to, actively infected with, or recovered from COVID-19 were included in the dataset. The repertoires were made available in a free public database intended to serve as a resource for research on the immune response to SARS-CoV-2. The samples were drawn from the first 160 participants of the ongoing ImmuneRACE study and from over a thousand subjects provided by 6 global collaborators. A de-identified subject ID, COVID-19 status, age in years and sex were almost always included in the sample metadata. Where available, HLA class I and class II types were taken from metadata supplied by the sample provider and were not determined by assay-based typing. Broad study findings and their caveats: The quantity of clinical and demographic metadata differed by source and by participant and was supplied without curation.

Each collaborating institution followed its own protocols to collect whole blood in K2EDTA tubes. For TCRbeta analysis, collaborator samples were shipped as frozen whole blood, as isolated PBMCs, or as DNA extracted from either sample type. Concerning this clone itself: Its antigen target is currently unknown. Base qualities are not at hand, and no much larger clone is one base apart.

The immunoSEQ Assay, a bias-controlled multiplex PCR, was used to amplify TCRbeta CDR3 regions from genomic DNA. As for how the authors treated the data: Within the assay, amplification of reference gene primers was used to estimate how many nucleated cells each sample contained. Sequence reads were collapsed and filtered to measure the absolute abundance of every unique TCRbeta CDR3 rearrangement. For each sample, productive Simpson clonality was calculated as the square root of Simpson's diversity index over productive rearrangements. TCRdb re-hosts the immuneACCESS table, in-frame sequences only. Its copies lack some clones; in the studies checked, an unresolved V gene accounts for under half of them, and the cause for the rest is not known. V and J calls and clone size are copied from that table; D and trimming were computed from the DNA. Counted in this sample were about 160,000 clones; 80% to 90% of them appeared once. Around 19% of the sample goes to the ten largest clones.

This receptor was taken from a woman aged 80 or over with acute or convalescent COVID-19. The source material was peripheral blood.

The DNA sequence reads TGCAGCGTTGACCCCTCGGGACTCGACACTGAAGCTTTCTTT. Its translation is CSVDPSGLDTEAFF. The sequence joins TRBV29-1 to TRBJ1-1; TRBD1 is a weak D gene call, 5 bases matching. V is reduced by 3 bases and J by 3 bases, leaving a spacing of 14 bases between them. The CDR3 numbers 14 residues from cysteine through phenylalanine. The kept DNA is CDR3 alone, 42 bases in frame from the first base. As encoded in the germline V gene, CDR1 is SQVTM while CDR2 is ANQGSEA.